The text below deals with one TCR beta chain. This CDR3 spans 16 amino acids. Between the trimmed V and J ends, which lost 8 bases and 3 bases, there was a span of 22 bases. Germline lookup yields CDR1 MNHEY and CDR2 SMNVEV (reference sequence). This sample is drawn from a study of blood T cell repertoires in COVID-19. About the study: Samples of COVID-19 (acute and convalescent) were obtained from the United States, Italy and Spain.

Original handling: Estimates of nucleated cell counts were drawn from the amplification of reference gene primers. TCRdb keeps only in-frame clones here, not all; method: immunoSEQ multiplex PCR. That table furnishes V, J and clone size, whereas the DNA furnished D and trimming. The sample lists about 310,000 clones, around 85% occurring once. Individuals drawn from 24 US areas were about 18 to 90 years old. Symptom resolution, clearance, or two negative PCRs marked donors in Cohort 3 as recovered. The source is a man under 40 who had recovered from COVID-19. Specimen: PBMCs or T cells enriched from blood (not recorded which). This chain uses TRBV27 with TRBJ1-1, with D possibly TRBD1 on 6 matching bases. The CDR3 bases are TGTGCCAGCGGAAAACAGGGTCGCTCTATATACACTGAAGCTTTCTTT. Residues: CASGKQGRSIYTEAFF.